This is a list of T cell receptor beta chains from one sample in a study of cytomegalovirus exposure and HLA in healthy donors. Libraries were prepared by immunoSEQ multiplex PCR; TCRdb keeps only in-frame clonotypes and omits some of them. The sample carries about 200,000 clones, 65% to 90% recorded once. Material for sequencing was PBMCs. The receptors derive from a woman aged 30 to 39 in good health and CMV-seronegative. Both conserved end residues are trimmed from each CDR3. Some rows have no size entry. The others give once, few or many, or a class for an expanded clone.

j_gene,v_gene,abundance,CDR3aa
TRBJ1-3,TRBV2,once,ASSETMGQAGSGNTIY
TRBJ2-6,TRBV19,once,ASRYGANVLT
TRBJ1-1,TRBV19,-,ASSGGEANTEAF
TRBJ2-5,TRBV6-5,-,ASSGMFQETQY
TRBJ1-1,TRBV10-3,once,AISATGTGETEAF
TRBJ1-3,TRBV28,-,ASSFRGGFGDTIY
TRBJ2-4,TRBV15,-,ATSRGLDVAKNIQY
-,TRBV13,-,ASSIRTGVIGEQY
TRBJ2-7,TRBV19,-,ASRRTHGQGHYEQY
TRBJ2-7,TRBV10-3,-,AISDPRVGGGEQY
TRBJ1-1,TRBV5-1,-,ASSLEGGTEAF
TRBJ2-5,TRBV7-9,-,ASSFKTGLGQETQY
TRBJ2-7,TRBV19,-,ASSIGDRGDEQY
TRBJ1-5,TRBV4-2,-,ASSQDAGTGFRNQPQH
TRBJ2-7,TRBV7-8,-,ASSPGTRSSFSRGEQY
TRBJ2-1,TRBV18,-,ASSLGGSRYNEQF
TRBJ2-7,TRBV28,-,ASSLSGIYEQY
TRBJ2-1,TRBV19,-,ASSDGGAYGNEQF